What follows are 13 T cell receptor beta chains derived from one specimen sequenced in a study of blood T cells in healthy people across ages. It was with a sample-barcoded 5' primer and a J-beta primer mix that a second PCR of about 7 to 12 cycles was run. A single record per CDR3 protein comes from TCRdb applying MiXCR to the 5' RACE reads. Among about 1.4 million distinct CDR3 sequences listed, 59% were seen once. The sequenced sample consisted of blood. These receptor sequences come from a man aged 18 to 35 in good health.

This clonotype was counted between two and nine times. This chain uses TRBV12-3 or TRBV12-4 with TRBJ2-5; D not certain. Trimming left V 3 bases short and J 5 bases short, with 10 bases between. This CDR3 has 13 residues. CDR3 sequence reads: CASSLDVWETQYF. CDR3 coding DNA: TGTGCCAGCAGTTTGGACGTGTGGGAGACCCAGTACTTC.

V usage is TRBV20-1 and J usage is TRBJ2-3, with a tentative D call TRBD2 (5 bases). V lost 0 bases and J lost 6, with 16 bases in between. Germline-derived CDR1 and CDR2 are DFQATT and SNEGSKA (reference sequence). The CDR3 loop spans 15 amino acids. DNA for the CDR3: TGCAGTGCTAGAGATCCTGGTGGGAGTTGGGATACGCAGTATTTT. This codes for CSARDPGGSWDTQYF.

Only one count was recorded for this clonotype. The chain employs TRBV2 and TRBJ2-3; possibly TRBD1 for D (6 bases). The CDR3 loop spans 16 amino acids. Deletions cut 7 bases from V and 5 bases from J, with 22 bases between. Germline V gene lookup returns CDR1 SNHLY and CDR2 FYNNEI. The CDR3 protein is CASKEIQGHYEDTQYF. The CDR3 DNA reads as TGTGCCAGCAAAGAGATTCAGGGGCACTACGAAGATACGCAGTATTTT.

The V and J genes are TRBV15 and TRBJ2-1, with D unclear. This CDR3 is 12 amino acids long. CDR1 is LNHNV, CDR2 YYDKDF, per germline (reference sequence). V dropped 0 bases and J dropped 9 bases, with 6 bases sitting between them. The CDR3: CATSRDAGEQFF. Written as DNA, the CDR3 is TGTGCCACCAGCAGAGATGCAGGTGAGCAGTTCTTC.

This clonotype was detected only a few times. The CDR3 DNA reads TGCGCCAGCAGCCGACAGAGAGGGGACAGGAGCTCCTACGAGCAGTACTTC. It encodes CASSRQRGDRSSYEQYF. The rearrangement links TRBV4-3 to TRBJ2-7, with 8 bases identical to TRBD1. Trimming took 4 bases from V and 0 from J; bases not matched to a gene: 11. The CDR3 spans 17 residues. CDR1 and CDR2 (germline): LGHNA, YSLEER.

This clonotype came up a few times. V is TRBV4-1 and J is TRBJ2-1; 7 positions agree with TRBD2. This CDR3 contains 13 residues. CDR1 MGHRA and CDR2 YSYEKL come from the germline V gene. CDR3 DNA: TGCGCTTCGGGCGGGAGTGGCGGCGATGAGCAGTTCTTC. Translated: CASGGSGGDEQFF.

Notes on this clonotype: A read error may account for a junction end that differs from germline. The chain links TRBV6-5 to TRBJ2-7; the match to TRBD1 covers 8 bases. In germline, CDR1 is MNHEY, CDR2 SVGAGI. The CDR3 sequence is 15 residues long. This CDR3 is CAGSLADRERDEQYF. As DNA, the CDR3 is TGTGCCGGCAGCCTCGCGGACAGGGAGCGGGACGAGCAGTACTTC.

The V call is TRBV3-1, the J call TRBJ1-1, with D possibly TRBD1 on 5 matching bases. Between the trimmed V and J ends, which lost 1 base and 1 base, there was a span of 10 bases. The CDR3 runs 15 residues. Germline V gives CDR1 LGHDT, CDR2 YNNKEL (reference sequence). CDR3 region: CASSQGRDGNTEAFF. DNA of the CDR3: TGTGCCAGCAGCCAAGGGAGGGACGGGAACACTGAAGCTTTCTTT.

The rearrangement uses TRBV12-3 or TRBV12-4 and TRBJ2-7; D call uncertain. V lost 6 bases to trimming and J lost 7 bases, with 10 bases between them. This CDR3 region has 11 residues. The CDR3 loop is CASSLSQEQYF. For the CDR3, the DNA is TGTGCCAGCAGCCTTTCCCAGGAGCAGTACTTC.

This clonotype was seen a few times. The chain links TRBV4-2 to TRBJ2-3; D is undetermined. Germline V gene sequence: CDR1 LGHNA, CDR2 YNFKEQ. The CDR3 has 13 amino acids. V dropped 2 bases and J dropped 3 bases, with 6 bases sitting between them. CDR3 DNA: TGTGCCAGCAGCCAAAGAAGGACAGATACGCAGTATTTT. Its translation is CASSQRRTDTQYF.

About this clonotype itself: Compared with germline, one end of the junction differs, possibly owing to a read error. The chain uses TRBV7-9 and TRBJ1-2; D remains ambiguous. Germline CDR1 reads SEHNR; CDR2 reads FQNEAQ (reference sequence). The CDR3 is 12 amino acids. In DNA, the CDR3 is TGTTCCAGCAGCTCGGCTAACTATGGCTACACCTTC. Translation gives CSSSSANYGYTF.

This chain connects TRBV2 to TRBJ2-1; 12 nucleotides agree with TRBD2. CDR3 length: 13 amino acids. Germline-derived CDR1 and CDR2 are SNHLY and FYNNEI. V was clipped by 5 bases and J by 14 bases; unmatched bases: 7. CDR3 bases: TGTGCCAGCAGTCCTGTCCCTAGCGGGGGGGAGTTCTTC. As protein: CASSPVPSGGEFF.

The V gene is TRBV30, the J gene TRBJ1-4, with D tentatively TRBD1 (5 bases). The CDR3 sequence is 14 residues long. V was pared by 7 bases and J by 4 bases, with 16 bases between. The germline CDR1 and CDR2 sequences are GTSNPN and SVGIG (reference sequence). The CDR3 is CASRGVPGNEKLFF. The CDR3 region has the DNA TGTGCCTCCCGGGGGGTCCCCGGTAATGAAAAACTGTTTTTT.